The clone carrying this TCR beta chain was observed a single time. This sample stems from a study of blood T cell repertoires in COVID-19. Data came from immunoSEQ multiplex PCR; TCRdb stores just in-frame clones and leaves some out. The sample has around 250,000 clones, 86% seen once. Germline CDR1 and CDR2: SQVTM and ANQGSEA. The CDR3 is 14 residues long. One Seattle source followed patients from active infection through their disease course. This TCR derives from an elderly woman with COVID-19, enrolled during active disease. The material sequenced was peripheral blood. V is TRBV29-1 and J is TRBJ2-4, with TRBD1 identical over 7 bases. The CDR3 spells CSARTGLAKNIQYF. In DNA form, the CDR3 reads TGCAGTGCTCGGACAGGACTAGCCAAAAACATTCAGTACTTC.